This entry is about one TCR beta chain. In its sample, this clonotype was seen a few times. The clone's antigen remains unknown. One base away there is no much larger clone; base qualities are not given. Trimming costs V 0 bases and J 3 bases, and their ends lie 15 bases apart. CDR1 is given as MGHRA and CDR2 as YSYEKL, both from the germline V gene. Counted from cysteine to phenylalanine, this CDR3 has 16 amino acids. The only DNA kept is the CDR3, 48 bases in frame from the first base. To demonstrate the VDJtools post-analysis software, the study profiled TCR beta repertoires from the peripheral blood of some 13 young patients with multiple sclerosis. Multiple sclerosis patients were children and adolescents aged roughly 6 to 17 years. These data belong to a study of post-analysis software for immune sequencing data (dated by TCRdb to between 2014 and 2017). The study in broad terms: Relapsing-remitting, secondary progressive and progressive-relapsing multiple sclerosis were recorded as disease courses, and subtype annotation was lacking for some patients. Patient repertoires were compared against roughly 12 previously published healthy control repertoires from donors aged about 6 to 25 years. A subset of samples was prepared in parallel using single-end sample barcoding, then pooled and co-amplified after Illumina adapter ligation. The paper's findings and limits, for the study overall: Direct clustering with F measure revealed strong co-clustering of samples prepared in the same batch, which led to a batch-effect correction. The control group was slightly older than the multiple sclerosis patient group. Significantly higher frequencies in patients than in controls were found for roughly five TRBV segments, including TRBV5-6, TRBV5-1 and TRBV20-1. Normalized Chao1 diversity was significantly lower in multiple sclerosis patients than controls, suggesting substantial peripheral T-cell clonal expansion.

Libraries were built with PCR. The listed sequencing device is Illumina HiSeq 2500. To reduce PCR and sequencing biases, unique molecular identifiers were built into the TCR beta cDNA libraries. Per 1 to 10 million input T cells, roughly 500,000 cDNA molecules were obtained, such that each molecule approximated one T cell. The same protocol used for the earlier healthy control dataset was applied to prepare and sequence the patient libraries. Within a given batch, samples were prepared together, multiplexed and sequenced on the same HiSeq lane. In the paper's pipeline: MIGEC was used to process the raw barcoded reads, and molecular identifier groups with only a single read were discarded before consensus assembly and CDR3 extraction. Clonotype tables were post-analysed with VDJtools, and diversity was normalized by down-sampling all datasets to the smallest sample size. In repertoire overlap clustering, CDR3 amino acid sequences, but not nucleotide sequences, were matched to correct batch-related cross-sample contamination. TCRdb itself trimmed the public reads at Q25 with fastp, ran MiXCR and retained productive beta chains. Entries that share a CDR3 protein sequence are merged under the most common genes and DNA. TCRdb, not the authors, supplied the V and J calls. For this sample the table gives fewer than 850,000 distinct CDR3 sequences, of which roughly 27% were detected only once. Together, the top ten hold 0.5% to 0.6% of the sample.

The rearrangement joined TRBV4-1 to TRBJ2-7; the D gene is perhaps TRBD1, on 5 matching bases. Sequenced: blood. This sequence was found in a girl aged 5-17 years with multiple sclerosis. CDR3 reads: CASSQDHGQAIYEQYF. At the DNA level, the sequence is TGCGCCAGCAGCCAAGATCACGGACAAGCAATCTACGAGCAGTACTTC.